Listed below are T cell receptor beta chains from one sample, sequenced in a study of CD8+ T cells in alopecia areata. Measured with immunoSEQ multiplex PCR; TCRdb has only the in-frame clones, and not every one. The table lists around 200,000 clones, about 55% of them singletons. The specimen comprised CD8+ T cells sorted from blood, sampled at week 24, from a patient treated with tofacitinib. All receptors come from a human donor with alopecia areata. CDR3s include the opening cysteine and the closing phenylalanine or tryptophan. The D gene is left open where the match is weak. A clone size is listed for some rows: how often the clone was seen (once, few, many), or a class if it is expanded.

CDR3aa	CDR3nt	d_gene	v_gene	abundance	j_gene
CAWSAGPGTYEQYF	TGTGCCTGGAGTGCAGGGCCTGGTACCTACGAGCAGTACTTC	.	TRBV30	.	TRBJ2-7
CSVRLAGTETQYF	TGCAGCGTTCGACTAGCGGGGACAGAGACCCAGTACTTC	TRBD2	TRBV29-1	few	TRBJ2-5
CASSLGPALATEAFF	TGTGCCAGCAGCTTAGGTCCGGCTTTAGCCACTGAAGCTTTCTTT	.	TRBV7-9	few	TRBJ1-1
CASRKGPGELFF	TGTGCCAGTAGGAAAGGCCCCGGGGAGCTGTTTTTT	.	TRBV19	few	TRBJ2-2
CASSQARSGTVADTQYF	TGCGCCAGCAGCCAAGCGCGCTCCGGGACAGTCGCAGATACGCAGTATTTT	TRBD1	TRBV4-3	.	TRBJ2-3
CASSLTAPGLGSYNEQFF	TGTGCCAGCAGCTTAACGGCGCCAGGGCTTGGGTCTTACAATGAGCAGTTCTTC	.	TRBV7-8	.	TRBJ2-1
CASRGDRGGNTGELFF	TGTGCCAGCAGGGGCGACAGGGGAGGAAACACCGGGGAGCTGTTTTTT	TRBD1	TRBV9	few	TRBJ2-2
CSGRGQGAYNEQFF	TGCAGCGGGCGGGGACAGGGGGCATACAATGAGCAGTTCTTC	TRBD1	TRBV29-1	few	TRBJ2-1
CAWNGDSYNEQFF	TGTGCCTGGAATGGGGACTCCTACAATGAGCAGTTCTTC	.	TRBV30	.	TRBJ2-1
CSASIGVSRYF	TGCAGTGCTAGTATTGGGGTCAGCAGGTACTTC	.	TRBV20-1	once	TRBJ2-5
CSVALGQGGGYTF	TGCAGCGTTGCCCTCGGACAGGGAGGTGGCTACACCTTC	TRBD1	TRBV29-1	.	TRBJ1-2
CSVDGRVNGYTF	TGCAGCGTTGATGGCAGGGTGAACGGCTACACCTTC	.	TRBV29-1	.	TRBJ1-2
CASSQDSSGAKNIQYF	TGTGCCAGCAGCCAAGATTCCAGCGGGGCCAAAAACATTCAGTACTTC	.	TRBV14	few	TRBJ2-4
CASRGEGRGYGYTF	TGTGCCAGCAGGGGGGAAGGAAGGGGCTATGGCTACACCTTC	.	TRBV25-1	.	TRBJ1-2
CASSFPGEGNTEAFF	TGTGCCAGCAGCTTCCCCGGCGAGGGGAACACTGAAGCTTTCTTT	.	TRBV13	few	TRBJ1-1
CASSTLGQGSEAFF	TGTGCCAGTAGTACCCTGGGACAGGGATCTGAAGCTTTCTTT	TRBD1	TRBV19	few	TRBJ1-1
CASYSGSEETQYF	TGTGCCAGCTACTCAGGGTCTGAGGAGACCCAGTACTTC	.	TRBV2	once	TRBJ2-5
CASTDGGYTDTQYF	TGTGCCAGCACCGACGGAGGGTACACAGATACGCAGTATTTT	.	TRBV2	.	TRBJ2-3
CASSYRDRGLNEQFF	TGTGCCAGCAGCTACCGGGACAGAGGGCTCAATGAGCAGTTCTTC	TRBD1	TRBV7-2	.	TRBJ2-1
CASARPGQGGDEQFF	TGTGCTAGTGCCCGCCCGGGACAGGGAGGAGATGAGCAGTTCTTC	TRBD1	TRBV12-5	few	TRBJ2-1
CSVRDGMNTEAFF	TGCAGCGTTAGGGACGGAATGAACACTGAAGCTTTCTTT	.	TRBV29-1	.	TRBJ1-1
CASSLPSGANVLTF	TGTGCCAGCAGTTTACCCTCTGGGGCCAACGTCCTGACTTTC	.	TRBV27	few	TRBJ2-6
CASSLEYGSEQYF	TGTGCCAGCAGCTTAGAGTACGGATCGGAGCAGTACTTC	.	TRBV7-9	.	TRBJ2-7
CSAETDYYGYTF	TGCAGCGCTGAGACAGACTACTATGGCTACACCTTC	.	TRBV29-1	few	TRBJ1-2
CASRSEAGGPHEQFF	TGTGCCAGCCGAAGCGAAGCGGGGGGGCCGCATGAGCAGTTCTTC	TRBD2	TRBV27	.	TRBJ2-1
CASSLGNEQFF	TGCGCCAGCAGCCTAGGGAATGAGCAGTTCTTC	.	TRBV4-3	.	TRBJ2-1
CASSEAPGNSNQPQHF	TGCGCCAGCAGTGAGGCGCCAGGGAATAGCAATCAGCCCCAGCATTTT	.	TRBV10-2	few	TRBJ1-5
CASVQQGSANTGELFF	TGTGCTAGTGTCCAACAGGGGTCAGCGAACACCGGGGAGCTGTTTTTT	TRBD1	TRBV12-5	.	TRBJ2-2
CASSLRSGSYTF	TGTGCCAGCAGCTTGAGGTCCGGTAGCTACACCTTC	.	TRBV5-6	.	TRBJ1-2
CASSGGSYNEQFF	TGCGCCAGCTCGGGGGGGAGCTACAATGAGCAGTTCTTC	TRBD2	TRBV5-1	.	TRBJ2-1
CASSQDGGAVYEQYF	TGCGCCAGCAGCCAAGACGGGGGGGCAGTCTACGAGCAGTACTTC	TRBD2	TRBV4-3	.	TRBJ2-7
CASSLGPGGKYGYTF	TGTGCCAGCAGCTTGGGGCCAGGGGGCAAGTATGGCTACACCTTC	TRBD1	TRBV5-6	.	TRBJ1-2
CASSQDEQDAYEQYF	TGCGCCAGCAGCCAAGACGAACAGGACGCCTACGAGCAGTACTTC	.	TRBV4-1	.	TRBJ2-7
CASSLRGGGNQPQHF	TGTGCCAGCAGCTTACGGGGTGGTGGCAATCAGCCCCAGCATTTT	.	TRBV7-8	.	TRBJ1-5
CASSFGLANEQFF	TGTGCCAGCAGCTTTGGACTAGCCAATGAGCAGTTCTTC	TRBD2	TRBV7-8	.	TRBJ2-1
CASSAGTLNTEAFF	TGTGCCAGCAGCGCCGGGACACTGAACACTGAAGCTTTCTTT	.	TRBV9	.	TRBJ1-1
CASSLRDVHTEKLFF	TGTGCCAGCAGCTTACGAGATGTCCACACGGAAAAACTGTTTTTT	.	TRBV7-2	.	TRBJ1-4